This T cell receptor (beta chain) was sequenced for a study of shared clonotypes between healthy human individuals. Using immunoSEQ multiplex PCR, the repertoire was profiled, and TCRdb retains in-frame clones only, with some absent. Here the sample spans some 2,000,000 clones, 85% to 95% being singletons. V was pared by 0 bases and J by 2 bases, with 2 bases between. Germline CDR1 reads ENHRY; CDR2 reads SYGVKD. The CDR3 is made up of 12 amino acids. Naive CD8 populations comprised CD45RO-negative cells positively selected for CCR7, excluding terminally differentiated effector memory CD45RA+ cells. The donors were all Caucasian adults (living in Nashville, Tennessee). On this clone itself: Within the sample, other DNA sequences also encode this same CDR3.

The sequence came from a man between 18 and 29 years old in good health. The specimen was naive CD8+ T cells sorted from blood. This chain connects TRBV10-3 to TRBJ2-7, with D unresolved. CDR3: CAISESPYEQYF. In DNA, the CDR3 is TGTGCCATCAGTGAGTCACCCTACGAGCAGTACTTC.